The clone carrying this T cell receptor (beta chain) was detected once. Its antigen is currently unknown. This CDR3 has 15 amino acids. The V gene's germline CDR1 is MNHNY and CDR2 SVGAGI (reference sequence). The J segment lost 5 bases and the V segment lost 7 bases, leaving 9 bases of the junction unmatched. The source of the sample is a study of cytomegalovirus exposure and HLA in healthy donors. About the study: Prior work identified some 120 million unique TCR beta sequences in 150 million to 200 million T cells.

Findings of the study overall: In vitro checks showed that a few CMV-associated chains really do target CMV antigens. Clonal expansion was found to be greater in HLA-associated TCR beta chains than in equally common others in a later analysis.

A multiplex PCR was run with 60 Vbeta primers and 13 Jbeta primers. Using immunoSEQ multiplex PCR, the repertoire was profiled, and TCRdb retains in-frame clones only, with some absent. The table includes more than 150,000 clones, 78% detected once. Unrecorded immune exposures were likely, despite nominal health at sampling. This chain connects TRBV6-6 to TRBJ2-5, with 11 bases aligning to TRBD2. Sequenced sample: PBMCs. The source is a woman in her 30s in good health and CMV-seropositive. DNA of the CDR3: TGTGCCAGCACCGTAGCGGGAGGGCCCGGGGAGACCCAGTACTTC. Its protein is CASTVAGGPGETQYF.